This passage covers 12 T cell receptor beta chains from one sample sequenced in a study of T cells after yellow fever vaccination. TCRdb re-analysed the 5' RACE reads in MiXCR, keeping a single row per CDR3 protein. This sample has about 330,000 distinct CDR3 sequences, with approximately 4% found just once. The sample in question was PBMCs, obtained 5 days after the yellow fever booster vaccination. Receptors were obtained from a man between 18 and 29 years old who received the YFV17D yellow fever vaccine.

This clonotype was seen only a few times. The chain has TRBV7-2 and TRBJ2-3; D may be TRBD1 (5 bases). Germline CDR1 and CDR2: SGHTA and FQGNSA. The CDR3 loop spans 14 amino acids. Trimming removed 5 bases from V and 2 bases from J, with 11 bases in between. The CDR3 region is CASSLPGHTDTQYF. The DNA for the CDR3 is TGTGCCAGCAGCCTCCCAGGGCACACAGATACGCAGTATTTT.

This clonotype was found many times. V and J are TRBV27 and TRBJ1-4; 12 bases match TRBD1. V was clipped by 1 base and J by 7 bases; unmatched bases: 1. In germline, CDR1 is MNHEY, CDR2 SMNVEV (reference sequence). The length of the CDR3 is 15 residues. The CDR3 bases are TGTGCCAGCAGTTTATGGGGACAGGGGGCTGAAAAACTGTTTTTT. Residues: CASSLWGQGAEKLFF.

With regard to this clonotype: One junction end disagrees with the germline gene, perhaps due to a read error. The CDR3 DNA reads as TGTGCCAGCAGCCTATCTTATACCTCCTCCGAGCAGTACTTC. It encodes CASSLSYTSSEQYF. V is TRBV2 and J is TRBJ2-7; the D is unclear. This CDR3 contains 14 residues. Per germline, CDR1 SNHLY and CDR2 FYNNEI.

This rearrangement joins TRBV7-2 to TRBJ2-4; TRBD1 matches at 10 bases. CDR3 length: 14 residues. CDR1 is SGHTA, CDR2 FQGNSA, per germline. V lost 5 bases, J lost 8 bases, and 6 bases stayed unmatched. CDR3 amino acids: CASSTRQGADIQYF. DNA of the CDR3: TGTGCCAGCAGCACTCGACAGGGGGCGGACATTCAGTACTTC.

A single count supports this clonotype. V gene TRBV18 combines with J gene TRBJ2-7; 8 bases agree with TRBD1. Germline V CDR1 and CDR2: KGHSH, LQKENI. The V gene end was trimmed by 4 bases and the J gene end by 6 bases; junction bases not matched to a gene: 8. CDR3 size: 14 residues. The CDR3 DNA sequence: TGTGCCAGCTCACAGGGACAGGTGGAATCCGAGCAGTACGTC. It specifies CASSQGQVESEQYV.

This clonotype was seen a few times. This sequence joins TRBV5-6 and TRBJ2-7, with D perhaps TRBD2 (6 bases). Germline CDR1 is SGHDT and CDR2 is YYEEEE. V was pared by 4 bases and J by 3 bases, with 17 bases between. The CDR3 loop spans 15 amino acids. This chain's CDR3 is CASSDGTHEDYEQYF. The CDR3 bases are TGTGCCAGCAGCGACGGGACTCACGAGGACTACGAGCAGTACTTC.

The gene calls are TRBV4-1 and TRBJ2-5, with TRBD1 as a possible D gene (6 bases). The CDR3 runs 16 residues. The germline V and J ends were trimmed by 0 bases and 0 bases, with 11 bases remaining between them. Looked up from germline, CDR1 is MGHRA and CDR2 is YSYEKL. CDR3: CASSQDGGQNQETQYF. In DNA form, the CDR3 reads TGCGCCAGCAGCCAAGATGGAGGACAGAACCAAGAGACCCAGTACTTC.

The chain carries TRBV5-8 and TRBJ1-5; D uncertain. The CDR3 runs to 15 residues. Germline lookup yields CDR1 SGHTS and CDR2 YDEGEE. V lost 2 bases to trimming and J lost 3 bases, with 12 bases between them. This chain's CDR3 is CASSFEDGSNQPQHF. The CDR3 nucleotides are TGTGCCAGCAGCTTCGAAGACGGATCCAATCAGCCCCAGCATTTT.

The V call is TRBV7-9, the J call TRBJ1-5, with 8 nucleotides matching TRBD1. Trimming cost V 4 bases and J 0 bases; bases outside gene matches: 2. Per germline, CDR1 SEHNR and CDR2 FQNEAQ (reference sequence). This CDR3 spans 15 amino acids. Here the CDR3 DNA reads TGTGCCAGCAGCTCGGACAGGGATAGCAATCAGCCCCAGCATTTT. Its translation: CASSSDRDSNQPQHF.

This clonotype was recorded at least ten times. The chain uses TRBV2 and TRBJ2-1; a possible D gene is TRBD2 (5 bases). The CDR3 spans 12 residues. The ends were cut back, 8 bases at V and 11 bases at J, with 16 bases in the middle. Germline V gene lookup returns CDR1 SNHLY and CDR2 FYNNEI. As DNA, the CDR3 is TGTGCCAGCGCCTCCACGGGGATAAAGCAGTTCTTC. It specifies CASASTGIKQFF.

This clonotype was recorded at least ten times. CDR3 DNA sequence: TGTGCCAGCAGCTTAGGGTCATGGGGAAGAGGGGCCAACGTCCTGACTTTC. This codes for CASSLGSWGRGANVLTF. The chain combines TRBV7-2 with TRBJ2-6; D is unresolved. The V end lost 1 base, the J end lost 4 bases, and 14 bases lay between the germline ends. The CDR3 sequence is 17 residues long. Germline CDR1 and CDR2: SGHTA and FQGNSA.

This clonotype appeared many times. The chain joins TRBV7-6 to TRBJ2-1; TRBD1 matches at 9 bases. J lost 8 bases, V lost 5 bases, and 7 bases had no gene match. CDR1 is SGHVS and CDR2 is FNYEAQ in the germline V gene. The CDR3 spans 14 residues. CDR3 in amino acids: CASSHPTGGHEQFF. The CDR3 DNA reads TGTGCCAGCAGCCATCCGACAGGGGGTCATGAGCAGTTCTTC. Full variable domain (missing parts from reference TRBV7-6 and TRBJ2-1): GAGVSQSPRYKVTKRGQDVALRCDPISGHVSLYWYRQALGQGPEFLTYFNYEAQQDKSGLPNDRFSAERPEGSISTLTIQRTEQRDSAMYRCASSHPTGGHEQFFGPGTRLTVL.